Presented here are 8 T cell receptor beta chains from one specimen sequenced in a study of cytomegalovirus exposure and HLA in healthy donors. Generated by immunoSEQ multiplex PCR, the TCRdb table keeps only in-frame clones and is missing some. The data hold 60,000 to 65,000 clones, with 95% observed a single time. Sequencing was done on a sample of PBMCs. These receptor sequences come from a woman aged 18-29 years in good health and CMV-seropositive.

The V call is TRBV4-2, the J call TRBJ2-1; 12 nucleotides align to TRBD2. Germline CDR1 reads LGHNA; CDR2 reads YNFKEQ. J was trimmed by 7 bases and V by 2 bases; bases with no gene match: 9. The CDR3 sequence is 17 residues long. CDR3 in amino acids: CASSQRLLAGGQNEQFF. The CDR3 DNA reads TGTGCCAGCAGCCAAAGACTACTAGCGGGGGGACAGAATGAGCAGTTCTTC.

The chain uses TRBV7-3 and TRBJ2-7; 10 positions match TRBD2. Germline CDR1 reads SGHTA; CDR2 reads FQGTGA. This CDR3 has 21 amino acids. The ends lost 5 bases at V and 0 bases at J; junction bases unmatched: 22. CDR3 nucleotide sequence: TGTGCCAGCAGCCCTTTCGGCGGGGACCCGGGACTAGCGTGTAACTCCTACGAGCAGTACTTC. Protein product: CASSPFGGDPGLACNSYEQYF.

The rearrangement uses TRBV12-1 and TRBJ2-6; the table's D gene call, TRBD2, was not cross checked with the DNA. TRBV12-1 is noted as a pseudogene. The CDR3 has 18 residues. CDR3 in DNA: TGTGCCAGCAGCTTTCACCAGCGGTACGTTAAGTGGGCCAACGTCCTGACTTTC. Translated: CASSFHQRYVKWANVLTF.

The rearrangement links TRBV28 to TRBJ1-6; TRBD1 matches at 10 bases. This CDR3 spans 16 amino acids. Germline CDR1 MDHEN, CDR2 SYDVKM. V gave up 6 bases and J gave up 8 bases; unmatched junction bases: 10. The CDR3 DNA sequence: TGTGCCAGCAGCTCCCGGGACAGGGGTTTGGATTCACCCCTCCACTTT. Protein sequence: CASSSRDRGLDSPLHF.

The chain combines TRBV4-1 with TRBJ1-2, with a possible D match to TRBD1 (6 bases). Trimming shortened V by 5 bases and J by 4 bases, and 17 bases separated the two germline ends. The CDR3 sequence is 15 residues long. Germline CDR1 is MGHRA and CDR2 is YSYEKL. The CDR3, as DNA: TGCGCCAGCAGCTTACGAGCGGACAGATTCTATGGCTACACCTTC. Translation gives CASSLRADRFYGYTF.

This chain connects TRBV27 to TRBJ2-7; TRBD1 aligns across 7 bases. This CDR3 is 13 amino acids long. With 5 bases clipped from V and 2 bases from J, the junction kept 3 bases outside the gene matches. Looked up from germline, CDR1 is MNHEY and CDR2 is SMNVEV (reference sequence). In DNA form, the CDR3 reads TGTGCCAGCAGTACAGGGGAAACCTACGAGCAGTACTTC. Translated: CASSTGETYEQYF.

The chain recombines TRBV2 with TRBJ2-7, with TRBD2 matching 10 bases. Germline loops: CDR1 SNHLY, CDR2 FYNNEI. V dropped 1 base and J dropped 3; count of bases not matched to a gene: 6. The CDR3 sequence is 16 residues long. CDR3 region: CASSEVLLAGDYEQYF. The CDR3 DNA sequence: TGTGCCAGCAGTGAAGTTTTGCTAGCGGGAGACTACGAGCAGTACTTC.

The V gene is TRBV6-6, the J gene TRBJ1-5; the D gene is possibly TRBD1 (5 bases). The CDR3 has 15 amino acids. Germline V gene sequence: CDR1 MNHNY, CDR2 SVGAGI (reference sequence). With 11 bases removed from V and 2 bases from J, the gap between germline ends came to 19 bases. The CDR3 is CASDSRTIGNQPQHF. Written as DNA, the CDR3 is TGTGCCTCCGATTCCAGGACAATTGGCAATCAGCCCCAGCATTTT.